The sequence of this T cell receptor (beta chain) was determined in a study of T cells in Graves' hyperthyroidism and ophthalmopathy. Study results and limitations: Most thyroid clonotypes that were expanded above 0.001 also turned up in blood. Ophthalmopathy was told apart from stable hyperthyroidism by a 13 V-J model.

Notes on this clonotype: Its antigen is undetermined.

Amplification targeted TCR beta CDR3 regions from RNA transcripts. First-round RT-PCR with HTBI primers amplified the TCR CDR3 region. MiXCR, applied by TCRdb to the multiplex PCR reads, yields one record per CDR3 protein. Altogether approximately 870,000 distinct CDR3 sequences are present, 35% to 40% being singletons, with the ten largest covering over 8%. Per germline, CDR1 SNHLY and CDR2 FYNNEI. With 5 bases removed from V and 7 bases from J, the gap between germline ends came to 12 bases. The CDR3 spans 14 residues. The sequenced sample consisted of blood. This chain connects TRBV2 to TRBJ1-6; D possibly corresponds to TRBD1 (5 bases). The sequence was collected from a man aged 18 to 29 with Graves' hyperthyroidism. CDR3 residues: CASSKRDFNSPLHF. The CDR3 DNA reads as TGTGCCAGCAGTAAGAGGGACTTCAATTCACCCCTCCACTTT.